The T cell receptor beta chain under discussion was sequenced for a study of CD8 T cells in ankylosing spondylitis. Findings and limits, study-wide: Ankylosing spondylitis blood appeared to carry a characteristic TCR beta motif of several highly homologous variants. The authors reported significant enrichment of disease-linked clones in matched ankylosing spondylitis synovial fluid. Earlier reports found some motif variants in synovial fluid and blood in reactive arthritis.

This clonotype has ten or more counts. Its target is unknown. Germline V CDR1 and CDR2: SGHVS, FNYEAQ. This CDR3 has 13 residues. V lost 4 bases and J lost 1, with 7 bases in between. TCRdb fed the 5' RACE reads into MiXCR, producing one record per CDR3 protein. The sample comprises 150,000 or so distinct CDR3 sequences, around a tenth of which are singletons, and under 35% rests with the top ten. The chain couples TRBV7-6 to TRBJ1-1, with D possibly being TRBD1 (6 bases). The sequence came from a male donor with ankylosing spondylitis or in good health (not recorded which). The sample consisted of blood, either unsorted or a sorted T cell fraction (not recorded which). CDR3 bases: TGTGCCAGCAGCTCGGACAGGAACACTGAAGCTTTCTTT. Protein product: CASSSDRNTEAFF.